This paragraph covers one TCR beta chain sequence. Antigen: not known. This sample stems from a study of PD-1 blockade in classical Hodgkin lymphoma. Broader study findings: Complete responders showed a baseline diversity that resembled the diversity of newly diagnosed patients.

The length of the CDR3 is 13 residues. The ends were cut back, 3 bases at V and 3 bases at J, with 9 bases in the middle. The germline CDR1 and CDR2 sequences are MNHEY and SVGAGI. TCRdb's copy holds only in-frame clones and misses some; the assay was immunoSEQ multiplex PCR. The repertoire holds 20,000 to 25,000 clones, with about 70% as singletons. Time point defined: cycle 4 day 1 (C4D1), after more than 5 weeks of nivolumab. Every single patient, without exception, relapsed after autologous stem cell transplantation, and brentuximab vedotin exposure varied. The material sequenced was peripheral blood mononuclear cells (PBMCs), taken before the fourth cycle of nivolumab. The sequence was collected from a human donor with classical Hodgkin lymphoma. The chain recombines TRBV6-5 with TRBJ2-7; no reliable D call. The DNA of the CDR3 is TGTGCCAGCAGTTATGGTCGGTTCTACGAGCAGTACTTC. Translating gives CASSYGRFYEQYF.